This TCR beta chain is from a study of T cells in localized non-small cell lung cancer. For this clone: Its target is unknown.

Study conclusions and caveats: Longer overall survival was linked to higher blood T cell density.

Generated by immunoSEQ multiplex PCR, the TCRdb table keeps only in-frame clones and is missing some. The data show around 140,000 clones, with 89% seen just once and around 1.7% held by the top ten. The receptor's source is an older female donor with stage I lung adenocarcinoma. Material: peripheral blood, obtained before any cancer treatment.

This CDR3 is CASLGQGNSPLHF. The CDR3 DNA sequence: TGTGCCAGCTTGGGACAGGGTAATTCACCCCTCCACTTT. This chain links TRBV2 with TRBJ1-6, with TRBD1 matching 9 bases. V shed 8 bases and J 6 bases; nucleotides not matched to a gene: 2. Looked up from germline, CDR1 is SNHLY and CDR2 is FYNNEI. This CDR3 region has 13 residues.